This T cell receptor (beta chain) originates from a study of blood T cell repertoires in COVID-19. For the study at large: Whether acute or convalescent, the COVID-19 samples came from the United States, Italy and Spain.

CDR1 and CDR2 (germline): MGHDK, SYGVNS. This CDR3 has 14 amino acids. Losses at the gene ends were 6 bases for V and 5 bases for J; bases not matched to a gene: 6. Sequenced by immunoSEQ multiplex PCR; TCRdb stores in-frame clones only, minus some. The table lists 200,000 to 250,000 clones, 86% of them singletons. Sequencing was carried out using peripheral blood. V usage is TRBV25-1 and J usage is TRBJ2-3, with 9 nucleotides matching TRBD1. This receptor was obtained from a woman between 50 and 59 years old with acute or convalescent COVID-19. In nucleotides, the CDR3 is TGTGCCAGCAGCCGGACAGGGGTATTAGATACGCAGTATTTT. Its translation: CASSRTGVLDTQYF.